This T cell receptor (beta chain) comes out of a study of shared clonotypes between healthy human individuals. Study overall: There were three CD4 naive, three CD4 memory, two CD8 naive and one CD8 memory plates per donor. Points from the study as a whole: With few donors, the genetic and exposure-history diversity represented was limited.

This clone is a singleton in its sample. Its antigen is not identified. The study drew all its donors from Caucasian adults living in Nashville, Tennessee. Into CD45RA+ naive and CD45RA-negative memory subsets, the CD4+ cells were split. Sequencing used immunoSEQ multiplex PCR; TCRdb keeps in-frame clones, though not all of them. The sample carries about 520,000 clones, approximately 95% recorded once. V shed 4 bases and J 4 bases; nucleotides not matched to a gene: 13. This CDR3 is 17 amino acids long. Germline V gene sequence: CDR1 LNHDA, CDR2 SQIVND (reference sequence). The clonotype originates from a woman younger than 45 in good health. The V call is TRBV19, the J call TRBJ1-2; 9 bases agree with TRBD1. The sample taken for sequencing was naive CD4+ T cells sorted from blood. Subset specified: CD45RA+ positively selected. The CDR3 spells CASSKGQGTTGGYGYTF. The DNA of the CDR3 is TGTGCCAGTAGTAAGGGACAGGGAACTACCGGGGGCTATGGCTACACCTTC.